This TCR beta chain was identified during a study of neurological immune-mediated disorders. Findings and caveats of the study: Multiple sclerosis was found to have the least TCR clonal expansion, below healthy controls, and HTLV-1-associated myelopathy the most.

The V end lost 2 bases, the J end lost 4 bases, and 8 bases lay between the germline ends. In germline, CDR1 is LGHDT, CDR2 YNNKEL (reference sequence). The length of the CDR3 is 13 residues. Regarding time point: longitudinal time-point 2. The team produced cDNA through 5'RACE using 10-nucleotide random UMIs. TCRdb fed the 5' RACE reads into MiXCR, producing one record per CDR3 protein. The data contain about 80,000 distinct CDR3 sequences, approximately 5.8% of them seen just once; the ten biggest clones take up 7.9%. This clonotype came up many times. The antigen is not known. The J gene is TRBJ1-2, the V gene TRBV3-1, with D possibly matching TRBD1 (5 bases). The specimen was PBMCs. This TCR came from a woman aged 60-75 years with multiple sclerosis. DNA for the CDR3: TGTGCCAGCAGCCAACAGGGCTTCTATGGCTACACCTTC. It yields the protein CASSQQGFYGYTF.